One and the same sample provided the 25 T cell receptor beta chains below, sequenced in a study of identical twins (dated by TCRdb to 2016 to 2017). Library preparation used 5' RACE. The sequencer listed for this sample is Illumina HiSeq 2000. In TCRdb, the public reads were trimmed at Q25 with fastp and aligned with MiXCR, with productive beta chains retained. Each entry is one CDR3 protein sequence, shown with its most common DNA and genes. The sample profile shows some 730,000 distinct CDR3 sequences; around a sixth of them were found once. Roughly 13% of the sample belongs to the ten largest clones. These data also formed part of another study, on T cells expressing NK-cell markers.

Source material: PBMCs. These receptors originate from a woman younger than 30 in good health.

This clonotype showed up just a few times. DNA for the CDR3: TGTGCCAGCAGCTTAGGGAGGGAACTCTACGAGCAGTACTTC. Protein sequence: CASSLGRELYEQYF. The chain uses TRBV7-2 and TRBJ2-7, with D maybe TRBD2 (6 bases). Germline CDR1 and CDR2: SGHTA and FQGNSA. Trimming removed 1 base from V and 3 bases from J, with 10 bases in between. The CDR3 contains 14 residues.

CDR3 nucleotide sequence: TGCAGTGCTAGGGAGCATGAGGGAGAGACCCAGTACTTC. Translating gives CSAREHEGETQYF. The V and J genes are TRBV20-1 and TRBJ2-5; D may be TRBD2 (5 bases). CDR3 length: 13 amino acids. V was pared by 3 bases and J by 4 bases, with 12 bases between. The germline gives CDR1 DFQATT, CDR2 SNEGSKA (reference sequence).

The chain uses TRBV7-7 and TRBJ2-7, with 9 nucleotides matching TRBD2. CDR3 size: 13 residues. V was pared by 5 bases and J by 12 bases, with 11 bases of the junction left unmatched. Per germline, CDR1 SSHAT and CDR2 FNYEAQ (reference sequence). The chain's CDR3 is CASSPGLAFRAYF. CDR3 nucleotide sequence: TGTGCCAGCAGCCCGGGACTAGCTTTTCGAGCGTACTTC. The full variable domain, rest sourced from reference TRBV7-7 and TRBJ2-7, is GAGVSQSPRYKVTKRGQDVTLRCDPISSHATLYWYQQALGQGPEFLTYFNYEAQPDKSGLPSDRFSAERPEGSISTLTIQRTEQRDSAMYRCASSPGLAFRAYFGPGTRLTVT.

This clonotype was observed a handful of times. This chain connects TRBV12-5 to TRBJ1-1, with D unresolved. The CDR3 has 13 amino acids. V was pared by 2 bases and J by 7 bases, with 11 bases between. The germline CDR1 and CDR2 sequences are LGHNT and FRNRAP. The CDR3 spells CASGLKGSGEAFF. The DNA for the CDR3 is TGTGCTAGTGGTTTGAAAGGCAGCGGTGAAGCTTTCTTT.

V usage is TRBV19 and J usage is TRBJ1-1; no reliable D call. The germline V and J ends were trimmed by 5 bases and 5 bases, with 21 bases remaining between them. This CDR3 spans 16 amino acids. Germline CDR1 and CDR2: LNHDA and SQIVND (reference sequence). CDR3 in DNA: TGTGCCAGTAGTCCCAGATATCTACGGGTTGAGACTGAAGCTTTCTTT. Translation gives CASSPRYLRVETEAFF. Combining the CDR3 with reference TRBV19 and TRBJ1-1 gives the whole variable domain DGGITQSPKYLFRKEGQNVTLSCEQNLNHDAMYWYRQDPGQGLRLIYYSQIVNDFQKGDIAEGYSVSREKKESFPLTVTSAQKNPTAFYLCASSPRYLRVETEAFFGQGTRLTVV.

This clonotype has a handful of counts. The chain joins TRBV6-1 to TRBJ2-6; D gene ambiguous. CDR3 length equals 10 residues. The germline V gene encodes CDR1 MNHNS and CDR2 SASEGT. The CDR3 bases are TGTGATTCTGGGGCCAACGTCCTGACTTTC. It yields the protein CDSGANVLTF.

The chain is built from TRBV10-2 and TRBJ2-7, with a weak D call TRBD2 (5 bases). The germline V gene encodes CDR1 WSHSY and CDR2 SAAADI. The CDR3 contains 16 residues. Trimming shortened V by 3 bases and J by 2 bases, and 17 bases separated the two germline ends. CDR3 DNA sequence: TGCGCCAGCAGTGATGCGGCGCGGGTCCTCACCTACGAGCAGTACTTC. This codes for CASSDAARVLTYEQYF.

This clonotype appeared a few times. The chain combines TRBV4-3 with TRBJ2-3; unclear D gene. The V gene's germline CDR1 is LGHNA and CDR2 YSLEER. The CDR3 is made up of 17 amino acids. The V end was cut by 0 bases, the J end by 6 bases, with 19 bases between. The CDR3, as DNA: TGCGCCAGCAGCCAAGAGGTTAGGCTAGTGAGGTCGGATACGCAGTATTTT. As protein: CASSQEVRLVRSDTQYF.

Only a few counts were recorded for this clonotype. The chain employs TRBV6-1 and TRBJ1-2; TRBD1 might be the D (5 bases). CDR3 length: 14 residues. The germline V and J ends were trimmed by 7 bases and 8 bases, with 20 bases remaining between them. Germline V CDR1 and CDR2: MNHNS, SASEGT. The CDR3 loop is CASTRDRQSEGYTF. In DNA form, the CDR3 reads TGTGCCAGCACTCGGGACCGACAAAGCGAAGGCTACACCTTC.

This chain connects TRBV20-1 to TRBJ2-1; 8 positions match TRBD2. Germline CDR1 reads DFQATT; CDR2 reads SNEGSKA (reference sequence). This CDR3 is 15 amino acids long. V lost 6 bases to trimming and J lost 6 bases; unmatched junction nucleotides: 13. CDR3: CSAGGRGSGTNEQFF. Here the CDR3 DNA reads TGCAGTGCGGGGGGAAGGGGTAGCGGGACCAATGAGCAGTTCTTC.

This clonotype was seen just once. The rearrangement uses TRBV24-1 and TRBJ1-5; no definite D call. Germline CDR1 KGHDR, CDR2 SFDVKD. Trimming removed 9 bases at V and 9 bases at J, with 11 bases between. This CDR3 region has 11 residues. This chain's CDR3 is CATGSFGPQHF. The CDR3 DNA is TGTGCCACCGGATCCTTTGGGCCCCAGCATTTT.

The chain is built from TRBV28 and TRBJ2-5; 7 bases agree with TRBD1. The CDR3 has 15 residues. The junction had 8 bases not matched to a gene; V was cut back by 5 bases and J by 2 bases. Germline V lookup: CDR1 MDHEN, CDR2 SYDVKM. The CDR3: CASSPPGQTQETQYF. The CDR3 region has the DNA TGTGCCAGCAGTCCTCCGGGACAGACTCAAGAGACCCAGTACTTC.

The chain carries TRBV18 and TRBJ2-1; no firm D call. The ends were cut back, 1 base at V and 4 bases at J, with 14 bases in the middle. CDR3 size: 16 residues. The germline CDR1 and CDR2 sequences are KGHSH and LQKENI. In DNA form, the CDR3 reads TGTGCCAGCTCACCACTGACCCCATTCTCGTACAATGAGCAGTTCTTC. Residues: CASSPLTPFSYNEQFF.

V is TRBV5-1 and J is TRBJ1-1; D may be TRBD1 (6 bases). Looked up from germline, CDR1 is SGHRS and CDR2 is YFSETQ. The CDR3 runs 14 residues. V lost 5 bases and J 1 base, leaving 12 bases between the germline ends. CDR3 DNA: TGCGCCAGCAGTACCAGAGGGGGGAACACTGAAGCTTTCTTT. This codes for CASSTRGGNTEAFF.

This chain joins TRBV20-1 and TRBJ2-7; D not certain. With 0 bases removed from V and 2 bases from J, the gap between germline ends came to 14 bases. This CDR3 comprises 15 residues. Germline CDR1 reads DFQATT; CDR2 reads SNEGSKA (reference sequence). The CDR3 protein is CSARDPARMAYEQYF. CDR3 coding DNA: TGCAGTGCTAGAGATCCCGCCAGGATGGCCTACGAGCAGTACTTC.

This clonotype showed up just a few times. The chain combines TRBV7-9 with TRBJ2-1; D is possibly TRBD1 (5 bases). Trimming pared 3 bases from V and 4 bases from J, leaving 10 bases between. In germline, CDR1 is SEHNR, CDR2 FQNEAQ (reference sequence). The CDR3 consists of 14 residues. CDR3 DNA: TGTGCCAGCAGCTTTCGACAGAGGTACAATGAGCAGTTCTTC. Its protein is CASSFRQRYNEQFF.

With respect to this clonotype: At one boundary the junction diverges from the germline segment, which might be a read error. The chain is built from TRBV18 and TRBJ2-5; tentatively, D is TRBD1 or TRBD2 (5 bases each). Germline CDR1 and CDR2: KGHSH and LQKENI. This CDR3 has 13 amino acids. The CDR3 DNA reads as TGTGCCAACTCACCGGGGCAGGAAGAGACCCAGTACTTC. This sequence encodes CANSPGQEETQYF.

This clonotype was seen more than once but under ten times. The rearrangement uses TRBV10-3 and TRBJ2-7; D gene unclear. The germline CDR1 and CDR2 sequences are ENHRY and SYGVKD. Trimming pared 2 bases from V and 0 bases from J, leaving 8 bases between. The CDR3 totals 14 residues. The CDR3 is CAISERSTSYEQYF. The CDR3 nucleotides are TGTGCCATCAGTGAGAGGTCAACCTCCTACGAGCAGTACTTC.

This clonotype has a count of ten or more. The rearrangement uses TRBV20-1 and TRBJ1-2; D unresolved. The V gene's germline CDR1 is DFQATT and CDR2 SNEGSKA (reference sequence). CDR3 length: 13 residues. V was pared by 1 base and J by 2 bases, with 8 bases between. The CDR3 loop reads CSARAYTNYGYTF. The CDR3, as DNA: TGCAGTGCTAGAGCTTATACCAACTATGGCTACACCTTC.

In this sample, this clonotype turned up a few times. This chain joins TRBV7-7 and TRBJ2-1; 9 nucleotides align to TRBD2. The germline V gene encodes CDR1 SSHAT and CDR2 FNYEAQ (reference sequence). V gave up 5 bases and J gave up 2 bases; unmatched junction bases: 7. The CDR3 extends over 16 amino acids. CDR3 residues: CASSARLAEAYNEQFF. The CDR3 DNA sequence: TGTGCCAGCAGCGCCAGACTAGCGGAAGCCTACAATGAGCAGTTCTTC.

This rearrangement joins TRBV12-3 or TRBV12-4 to TRBJ2-5; maybe TRBD2 (6 bases). The CDR3 is made up of 14 amino acids. Trimming pared 3 bases from V and 2 bases from J, leaving 10 bases between. The CDR3: CASSFQRAQETQYF. CDR3 sequence (DNA): TGTGCCAGCAGTTTCCAGCGGGCGCAAGAGACCCAGTACTTC.

In this sample, this clonotype turned up a few times. The chain couples TRBV2 to TRBJ1-2; no definite D call. V lost 2 bases and J 5 bases, leaving 9 bases between the germline ends. The CDR3 loop spans 13 amino acids. Germline-derived CDR1 and CDR2 are SNHLY and FYNNEI. DNA for the CDR3: TGTGCCAGCAGTGAACCCTCGTTATATGGCTACACCTTC. Protein product: CASSEPSLYGYTF.

This clonotype has a handful of counts. The chain joins TRBV6-5 to TRBJ2-3; 8 bases fit TRBD2. V lost 0 bases and J lost 2; bases outside the gene matches: 7. The germline V gene has CDR1 MNHEY and CDR2 SVGAGI. The CDR3 has 17 residues. CDR3 protein: CASSYSKTSGLTDTQYF. Here the CDR3 DNA reads TGTGCCAGCAGTTACTCGAAAACTAGCGGACTCACAGATACGCAGTATTTT.

This clonotype was seen only a few times. The CDR3 spells CASSGTGLRSGANVLTF. The CDR3 nucleotides read TGTGCCAGTAGTGGAACAGGGTTACGCTCTGGGGCCAACGTCCTGACTTTC. The chain employs TRBV19 and TRBJ2-6, with TRBD1 as a possible D gene (6 bases). Germline V gives CDR1 LNHDA, CDR2 SQIVND (reference sequence). CDR3 length equals 17 residues. Trimming took off 5 bases at V and 0 bases at J, with 14 bases between the two ends.

Here the CDR3 DNA reads TGCGCCAGCAGCTCGACCTGGACAGGTGGTGGCGGGGAGCTGTTTTTT. This codes for CASSSTWTGGGGELFF. The chain has TRBV5-1 and TRBJ2-2, with 7 positions matching TRBD1. V was pared by 3 bases and J by 7 bases, with 12 bases of the junction left unmatched. The CDR3 totals 16 residues. Per germline, CDR1 SGHRS and CDR2 YFSETQ.